Presented here are 3 T cell receptor beta chains from one specimen sequenced in a study of shared clonotypes between healthy human individuals. Clones were read by immunoSEQ multiplex PCR, and TCRdb kept only the in-frame ones, dropping some. The data contain roughly 2 million clones, over 85% of them singletons. The sample consisted of naive CD4+ T cells sorted from blood. Subset specified: CD45RA+ positively selected. Receptor source: a man aged 18 to 30 in good health.

The rearrangement links TRBV2 to TRBJ2-7, with 7 nucleotides matching TRBD1. Losses at the gene ends were 7 bases for V and 2 bases for J; bases not matched to a gene: 8. This CDR3 has 14 amino acids. The germline CDR1 and CDR2 sequences are SNHLY and FYNNEI. The CDR3 sequence is CASTPDRWAYEQYF. Here the CDR3 DNA reads TGTGCCAGCACCCCGGACAGGTGGGCCTACGAGCAGTACTTC.

The chain employs TRBV7-9 and TRBJ2-1, with 11 positions matching TRBD2. From germline, CDR1 is SEHNR and CDR2 FQNEAQ (reference sequence). V shed 5 bases and J 7 bases; nucleotides not matched to a gene: 7. The CDR3 length is 15 residues. CDR3 residues: CASSPASGRLNEQFF. CDR3 coding DNA: TGTGCCAGCAGCCCTGCTAGCGGGAGGTTAAATGAGCAGTTCTTC.

The chain employs TRBV5-1 and TRBJ1-1; a possible D gene is TRBD1 (6 bases). The length of the CDR3 is 15 residues. Germline V CDR1 and CDR2: SGHRS, YFSETQ. Trimming removed 3 bases at V and 4 bases at J, with 16 bases between. CDR3 residues: CASSSGQQHTTEAFF. CDR3 DNA sequence: TGCGCCAGCAGCTCCGGACAGCAGCATACCACTGAAGCTTTCTTT. The full variable domain, completed using reference TRBV5-1 and TRBJ1-1, is KAGVTQTPRYLIKTRGQQVTLSCSPISGHRSVSWYQQTPGQGLQFLFEYFSETQRNKGNFPGRFSGRQFSNSRSEMNVSTLELGDSALYLCASSSGQQHTTEAFFGQGTRLTVV.